The 27 T cell receptor beta chains reported below all come from one sample, sequenced in a study of CXCR3-negative and CXCR3-positive naive CD8 T cells. Points from the study as a whole: Compared with CXCR3-negative naive cells, CXCR3-positive naive cells showed more hydrophobic TRB CDR3s.

5' RACE that incorporated UMI labels was used to prepare the TRB cDNA libraries. TCRdb reprocessed the 5' RACE reads and stores each CDR3 protein as one record, lacking DNA. This listing includes 120,000 or so distinct CDR3 sequences. No antigen has been assigned to these receptors. Sequenced: naive CXCR3+ CD8+ T cells from blood. The sample's subset: CD45RO-CCR7+CD27+CD95- naive CD8+ T cells expressing CXCR3 (TNR3+). The receptors derive from a human donor in good health. Some clones in this sample may be carry-over from other donors' samples.

J is TRBJ1-5 and V is TRBV4-1; the TCRdb call, TRBD1, lacks DNA for checking. The CDR3 spans 17 residues. Per germline, CDR1 MGHRA and CDR2 YSYEKL. The CDR3: CASSQGGSVSGNQPQHF.

This rearrangement joins TRBV7-9 to TRBJ2-1; checking the TCRdb D call of TRBD1 is not possible without DNA. This CDR3 is 17 amino acids long. Germline values: CDR1 SEHNR, CDR2 FQNEAQ (reference sequence). The CDR3: CASSLGGAGTAYNEQFF.

The chain carries TRBV27 and TRBJ2-1; lacking DNA, the TRBD2 call made by TCRdb goes unchecked. CDR3 size: 17 residues. Germline-derived CDR1 and CDR2 are MNHEY and SMNVEV (reference sequence). The CDR3 loop reads CASSPSRGLAGLNEQFF.

The rearrangement links TRBV19 to TRBJ1-1; TCRdb names TRBD1, which stays unverified in the absence of DNA. The CDR3 sequence is 13 residues long. CDR1 is LNHDA, CDR2 SQIVND, per germline (reference sequence). The CDR3 reads CASSTGTGSEAFF.

The chain is built from TRBV11-2 and TRBJ2-3; TCRdb's assignment of TRBD1 cannot be checked, as there is no DNA. This CDR3 comprises 15 residues. Germline CDR1 reads SGHAT; CDR2 reads FQNNGV. Here the CDR3 reads CASSHSPGPTDTQYF.

V usage is TRBV29-1 and J usage is TRBJ2-7; lacking DNA, the TRBD2 call made by TCRdb goes unchecked. Germline values: CDR1 SQVTM, CDR2 ANQGSEA. The CDR3 is 14 amino acids. The CDR3 spells CSVDVSGHDIEQYF.

The rearrangement links TRBV6-6 to TRBJ1-2; TCRdb designates TRBD1, a call that cannot be tested without DNA. There are 16 residues in the CDR3. Germline assignment: CDR1 MNHNY and CDR2 SVGAGI (reference sequence). CDR3 region: CVSSYPLARVDYGYTF.

The chain recombines TRBV5-1 with TRBJ2-7. Germline CDR1 and CDR2: SGHRS and YFSETQ. This CDR3 has 14 amino acids. Here the CDR3 reads CASTSDVAPLEQYF.

J is TRBJ2-7 and V is TRBV6-2 or TRBV6-3. Germline lookup yields CDR1 MNHEY and CDR2 SVGEGT. This CDR3 spans 13 amino acids. Here the CDR3 reads CASSYSGTYEQYF.

The chain joins TRBV5-1 to TRBJ2-2; absent DNA, TCRdb's TRBD1 call cannot be checked. CDR3 length equals 15 residues. From germline, CDR1 is SGHRS and CDR2 YFSETQ. The CDR3: CASSLGPGGTGELFF. The full variable domain, in which reference TRBV5-1 and TRBJ2-2 provide the parts outside the CDR3, is KAGVTQTPRYLIKTRGQQVTLSCSPISGHRSVSWYQQTPGQGLQFLFEYFSETQRNKGNFPGRFSGRQFSNSRSEMNVSTLELGDSALYLCASSLGPGGTGELFFGEGSRLTVL.

This rearrangement joins TRBV29-1 to TRBJ1-5; TCRdb's assignment of TRBD1 cannot be checked, as there is no DNA. Germline CDR1 reads SQVTM; CDR2 reads ANQGSEA. The CDR3 is 13 amino acids. CDR3 sequence reads: CSAGTGMNQPQHF.

This chain joins TRBV5-6 and TRBJ2-1; TCRdb lists TRBD2, though no DNA is available to test this call. CDR1 is SGHDT and CDR2 is YYEEEE in the germline V gene. CDR3 length: 17 residues. Here the CDR3 reads CASSFFSGLSSYNEQFF.

This chain links TRBV29-1 with TRBJ2-3; the D call of TRBD1 rests on TCRdb alone, since no DNA is present to check it. CDR3 length: 17 amino acids. Germline CDR1 is SQVTM and CDR2 is ANQGSEA. The CDR3 is CSVELPFMGVGTDTQYF.

V gene TRBV20-1 combines with J gene TRBJ2-7; TCRdb gives TRBD1 as the D gene, but with no DNA this cannot be confirmed. The CDR3 is 12 residues long. Germline CDR1 and CDR2: DFQATT and SNEGSKA (reference sequence). CDR3: CSARGQGLEQYF.

The chain joins TRBV27 to TRBJ2-7; TCRdb lists TRBD1, though no DNA is available to test this call. The CDR3 length is 15 residues. The V gene's germline CDR1 is MNHEY and CDR2 SMNVEV (reference sequence). The CDR3 reads CASSPSLGGTYEQYF.

The chain couples TRBV7-9 to TRBJ2-7; with no DNA, the TCRdb D assignment of TRBD1 cannot be verified. Germline-derived CDR1 and CDR2 are SEHNR and FQNEAQ (reference sequence). This CDR3 spans 13 amino acids. The chain's CDR3 is CASSARGTDEQYF.

The chain combines TRBV2 with TRBJ1-2; TCRdb gives TRBD1 as the D gene, but with no DNA this cannot be confirmed. The CDR3 totals 16 residues. Germline V gives CDR1 SNHLY, CDR2 FYNNEI. The CDR3 here is CASSEGQGIANYGYTF.

The genes are TRBV7-9 and TRBJ2-7. Germline V gives CDR1 SEHNR, CDR2 FQNEAQ (reference sequence). This CDR3 has 12 amino acids. CDR3 region: CASSLGTREQYF.

This chain joins TRBV12-5 and TRBJ2-3. This CDR3 has 11 residues. Germline V CDR1 and CDR2: LGHNT, FRNRAP. Here the CDR3 reads CASAYTDTQYF.

The gene calls are TRBV7-9 and TRBJ2-1; with no DNA, the TCRdb D assignment of TRBD1 cannot be verified. The CDR3 spans 15 residues. The germline gives CDR1 SEHNR, CDR2 FQNEAQ (reference sequence). This CDR3 is CASSRQGSSYNEQFF.

The chain uses TRBV27 and TRBJ2-1; TCRdb's D call of TRBD1 is untestable without DNA. Germline values: CDR1 MNHEY, CDR2 SMNVEV (reference sequence). CDR3 length equals 13 residues. CDR3 amino acids: CASSLPDSVEQFF.

This chain connects TRBV28 to TRBJ1-2; the TCRdb call, TRBD1, lacks DNA for checking. The CDR3 runs 14 residues. Per the germline V gene, CDR1 is MDHEN and CDR2 is SYDVKM. The CDR3 loop reads CASSPGHQILGYTF.

This chain's CDR3 is CSVGATGELFF. V gene TRBV29-1 combines with J gene TRBJ2-2; TCRdb indicates TRBD1, and absent DNA this call remains unverified. The CDR3 runs 11 residues. Germline-derived CDR1 and CDR2 are SQVTM and ANQGSEA.

This chain joins TRBV10-3 and TRBJ1-5. Germline V gene data show CDR1 as ENHRY and CDR2 as SYGVKD. This CDR3 has 15 amino acids. The CDR3 is CAISAGLSSNQPQHF.

The gene calls are TRBV5-6 and TRBJ2-7; checking the TCRdb D call of TRBD1 is not possible without DNA. The CDR3 contains 13 residues. Germline CDR1 and CDR2: SGHDT and YYEEEE. CDR3: CASSFDRGYEQYF.

The chain combines TRBV7-2 with TRBJ2-1; without DNA, the TCRdb call of TRBD1 cannot be checked. The CDR3 is made up of 12 amino acids. Germline V gene sequence: CDR1 SGHTA, CDR2 FQGNSA. The CDR3 here is CASSFHRGEQFF.

V gene TRBV6-5 combines with J gene TRBJ2-7; TCRdb reports TRBD1, a call that lacks DNA to check it against. The CDR3 is 13 amino acids. The V gene's germline CDR1 is MNHEY and CDR2 SVGAGI. The CDR3 sequence is CASSYGHLYEQYF.